This entry lists 15 T cell receptor beta chains sequenced from one sample in a study of cytomegalovirus exposure and HLA in healthy donors. Sequencing was performed with immunoSEQ multiplex PCR; in TCRdb, only in-frame clones are kept and a portion is missing. The data hold approximately 60,000 clones, with about nine tenths observed a single time. The specimen sequenced was PBMCs. Receptors originate from a man younger than 35 in good health and CMV-seronegative.

The rearrangement uses TRBV2 and TRBJ1-2, with a possible D match to TRBD1 (5 bases). CDR1 is SNHLY and CDR2 is FYNNEI in the germline V gene. Trimming took off 5 bases at V and 7 bases at J, with 8 bases between the two ends. This CDR3 spans 11 amino acids. In DNA form, the CDR3 reads TGTGCCAGCAGTCTCAGGGCTGGCTACACCTTC. Amino acids: CASSLRAGYTF.

The V call is TRBV6-1, the J call TRBJ2-7; unclear D gene. Trimming pared 4 bases from V and 2 bases from J, leaving 9 bases between. The CDR3 totals 13 residues. Germline CDR1 is MNHNS and CDR2 is SASEGT. For the CDR3, the DNA is TGTGCCAGCAGTGTGAGTGAGCCCTACGAGCAGTACTTC. Translated, it gives CASSVSEPYEQYF.

This chain joins TRBV4-2 and TRBJ2-3; D remains ambiguous. This CDR3 has 15 residues. The ends were cut back, 0 bases at V and 4 bases at J, with 11 bases in the middle. Looked up from germline, CDR1 is LGHNA and CDR2 is YNFKEQ. CDR3 sequence (DNA): TGTGCCAGCAGCCAAGATGGTGTAGATTCAGATACGCAGTATTTT. Its protein is CASSQDGVDSDTQYF.

The chain links TRBV28 to TRBJ1-5; weak D call: TRBD1 (5 bases). Germline values: CDR1 MDHEN, CDR2 SYDVKM. This CDR3 is 15 amino acids long. V was trimmed by 6 bases and J by 4 bases, leaving 16 bases between them. CDR3 sequence (DNA): TGTGCCAGCAGGCAGGGTGTCCACGGGAATCAGCCCCAGCATTTT. It codes for CASRQGVHGNQPQHF. The variable domain in full, with the rest retrieved from reference TRBV28 and TRBJ1-5, is DVKVTQSSRYLVKRTGEKVFLECVQDMDHENMFWYRQDPGLGLRLIYFSYDVKMKEKGDIPEGYSVSREKKERFSLILESASTNQTSMYLCASRQGVHGNQPQHFGDGTRLSIL.

The chain has TRBV5-8 and TRBJ2-3; 8 nucleotides match TRBD1. Trimming cost V 5 bases and J 2 bases; bases outside gene matches: 10. The CDR3 totals 16 residues. Germline assignment: CDR1 SGHTS and CDR2 YDEGEE. The CDR3: CASSSANRGFTDTQYF. The CDR3 coding sequence is TGTGCCAGCAGTTCTGCGAACAGGGGGTTCACAGATACGCAGTATTTT.

The chain carries TRBV28 and TRBJ1-2; possibly TRBD1 for D (5 bases). The V end lost 8 bases, the J end lost 0 bases, and 10 bases lay between the germline ends. The germline V gene encodes CDR1 MDHEN and CDR2 SYDVKM. There are 13 residues in the CDR3. In DNA, the CDR3 is TGTGCCAGCGGACAACTCGCTAACTATGGCTACACCTTC. It yields the protein CASGQLANYGYTF.

V is TRBV11-2 and J is TRBJ2-1; TRBD2 is a possible D gene (5 bases). The ends were cut back, 5 bases at V and 7 bases at J, with 21 bases in the middle. This CDR3 is built from 16 residues. CDR1 is SGHAT, CDR2 FQNNGV, per germline. The CDR3 region is CASSPRRMDPQNEQFF. The CDR3 DNA is TGTGCCAGCAGCCCCCGGAGGATGGATCCACAGAATGAGCAGTTCTTC.

The chain couples TRBV10-3 to TRBJ2-2; D gene unclear. Germline CDR1 ENHRY, CDR2 SYGVKD. V lost 6 bases and J 6 bases, leaving 17 bases between the germline ends. The CDR3 totals 15 residues. The CDR3 DNA reads TGTGCCATCAGCCCCTTGGGCCAAGACGCCGGGGAGCTGTTTTTT. It specifies CAISPLGQDAGELFF.

This clone was seen only once. This chain links TRBV5-1 with TRBJ2-3, with 8 bases that match TRBD2. V was pared by 4 bases and J by 4 bases, with 5 bases of the junction left unmatched. The CDR3 has 14 residues. In germline, CDR1 is SGHRS, CDR2 YFSETQ. The CDR3 DNA reads TGCGCCAGCAGCCCGGGGGGGACGGCAGATACGCAGTATTTT. Its translation is CASSPGGTADTQYF.

The chain has TRBV5-1 and TRBJ2-1; D unclear. Trimming took 1 base from V and 9 from J, leaving 8 bases between them. Germline CDR1 reads SGHRS; CDR2 reads YFSETQ. CDR3 length: 12 amino acids. In DNA form, the CDR3 reads TGCGCCAGCAGCTTGAGTCAGCGTGAGCAGTTCTTC. Translation: CASSLSQREQFF.

CDR3 DNA: TGTGCCAGCAGTTCCATAGACTCCTCCTGGACACACCGGGCCCAGTACTTC. Translated, it gives CASSSIDSSWTHRAQYF. The gene calls are TRBV27 and TRBJ2-5, with D possibly being TRBD1 (5 bases). This CDR3 is built from 17 residues. Trimming cost V 4 bases and J 9 bases, with 27 bases left between them. Per the germline V gene, CDR1 is MNHEY and CDR2 is SMNVEV (reference sequence).

The chain employs TRBV11-2 and TRBJ2-1; 7 nucleotides line up with TRBD2. With 5 bases clipped from V and 7 bases from J, the junction kept 14 bases outside the gene matches. The CDR3 loop spans 16 amino acids. Germline V gene data show CDR1 as SGHAT and CDR2 as FQNNGV. CDR3 in amino acids: CASSPRWGGSRNEQFF. Here the CDR3 DNA reads TGTGCCAGCAGCCCTAGATGGGGCGGGAGTCGGAATGAGCAGTTCTTC.

The chain couples TRBV10-3 to TRBJ2-1; 11 bases map to TRBD1. Germline CDR1 ENHRY, CDR2 SYGVKD. CDR3 length: 16 residues. The V segment lost 5 bases and the J segment 6 bases; nucleotides outside the gene matches: 9. The CDR3 DNA is TGTGCCATCAGTTCCCGGGGACAGGGGGGATTCAATGAGCAGTTCTTC. Its translation: CAISSRGQGGFNEQFF.

V and J are TRBV18 and TRBJ1-4; 10 bases align to TRBD1. Trimming cost V 4 bases and J 11 bases; bases outside gene matches: 7. The CDR3 extends over 14 amino acids. CDR1 and CDR2 from the germline V gene are KGHSH and LQKENI. This CDR3 is CASSLLGQGDKLFF. The DNA for the CDR3 is TGTGCCAGCTCACTTCTAGGACAGGGGGACAAACTGTTTTTT.

V gene TRBV7-9 combines with J gene TRBJ1-2; 8 bases map to TRBD1. The ends lost 4 bases at V and 8 bases at J; junction bases unmatched: 3. The length of the CDR3 is 12 residues. CDR1 SEHNR and CDR2 FQNEAQ come from the germline V gene (reference sequence). CDR3 amino acids: CASSYGQGGYTF. The CDR3 bases are TGTGCCAGCAGCTATGGACAGGGAGGCTACACCTTC.